Shown below are 27 T cell receptor beta chains from a single sample sequenced in a study of circulating CD8 cells and anti-PD-1 response in melanoma. The QIAseq Immune Repertoire TCR panel built the libraries from approximately 16 ng of total RNA. TCRdb analysed the reads with MiXCR anew, one entry per CDR3 protein. The data hold some 510 distinct CDR3 sequences, with under 8.5% observed a single time. Four subsets defined by PD-1 and/or TIGIT were sorted from live CD3+CD8+TCRalphabeta+ cells. The starting material was CD8+ T cells from PBMCs, obtained at baseline or after one month of anti-PD-1 therapy (not recorded which). The receptor source for this set is a human donor with melanoma.

By frequency in the sample, this clonotype is medium-sized (0.01 to 0.1%). The genes are TRBV19 and TRBJ2-7; 10 bases are shared with TRBD1. Germline V lookup: CDR1 LNHDA, CDR2 SQIVND (reference sequence). V dropped 6 bases and J dropped 11; count of bases not matched to a gene: 16. The CDR3 contains 15 residues. The CDR3 is CASSPTGTGVAVEYF. CDR3 DNA: TGTGCCAGTAGCCCGACCGGGACAGGGGTCGCGGTAGAGTACTTC.

By sample fraction, this clonotype is large. The J gene is TRBJ1-2, the V gene TRBV27, with TRBD1 identical over 7 bases. The trim removed 6 bases at V and 0 bases at J, leaving 7 bases unmatched. From germline, CDR1 is MNHEY and CDR2 SMNVEV (reference sequence). The CDR3 has 15 residues. The CDR3 here is CASSHRDSTNYGYTF. The CDR3 coding sequence is TGTGCCAGCAGCCACCGGGACAGCACTAACTATGGCTACACCTTC.

By proportion, this clonotype is large. The chain is built from TRBV9 and TRBJ2-7, with D perhaps matching TRBD2 (5 bases). With 0 bases removed from V and 6 bases from J, the gap between germline ends came to 10 bases. Germline V CDR1 and CDR2: SGDLS, YYNGEE. The CDR3 is made up of 13 amino acids. CDR3 nucleotide sequence: TGTGCCAGCAGCGTAGAGGCCACTAGCGAGCAGTACTTC. Its translation: CASSVEATSEQYF.

By frequency in the sample, this clonotype is large. This chain connects TRBV30 to TRBJ1-2, with TRBD1 matching 9 bases. Germline CDR1 and CDR2: GTSNPN and SVGIG (reference sequence). Trimming removed 5 bases from V and 0 bases from J; junction bases left unmatched: 13. The CDR3 totals 17 residues. CDR3 sequence: CAWSKGTGMPTNYGYTF. The CDR3 DNA is TGTGCCTGGTCCAAAGGGACAGGGATGCCGACTAACTATGGCTACACCTTC.

Within the sample, this clonotype is large (0.1 to 1%). The V and J genes are TRBV12-3 or TRBV12-4 and TRBJ1-5; tentatively, D is TRBD1 (5 bases). The CDR3 spans 15 residues. Deletions cut 1 base from V and 3 bases from J, with 10 bases between. The CDR3 is CASSLGARVNQPQHF. CDR3 nucleotide sequence: TGTGCCAGCAGTTTAGGGGCCAGGGTCAATCAGCCCCAGCATTTT.

The chain employs TRBV29-1 and TRBJ1-4, with 7 bases identical to TRBD1. The CDR3 runs 13 residues. With V trimmed by 5 bases and J by 6 bases, 6 bases remained unmatched. Germline lookup yields CDR1 SQVTM and CDR2 ANQGSEA. CDR3: CSVRRGLDEKLFF. The CDR3, as DNA: TGCAGCGTTCGAAGGGGGCTGGATGAAAAACTGTTTTTT. The complete variable domain, with remaining parts taken from reference TRBV29-1 and TRBJ1-4, reads SAVISQKPSRDICQRGTSLTIQCQVDSQVTMMFWYRQQPGQSLTLIATANQGSEATYESGFVIDKFPISRPNLTFSTLTVSNMSPEDSSIYLCSVRRGLDEKLFFGSGTQLSVL.

In its sample, this clonotype ranks as large. The rearrangement uses TRBV18 and TRBJ1-5, with a weak D call TRBD1 (5 bases). The CDR3 has 14 amino acids. V lost 2 bases to trimming and J lost 7 bases, with 12 bases between them. In germline, CDR1 is KGHSH, CDR2 LQKENI. The CDR3 here is CASSPYPGGQPQHF. For the CDR3, the DNA is TGTGCCAGCTCACCATATCCGGGGGGACAGCCCCAGCATTTT. Complete variable domain (other parts from reference TRBV18 and TRBJ1-5): NAGVMQNPRHLVRRRGQEARLRCSPMKGHSHVYWYRQLPEEGLKFMVYLQKENIIDESGMPKERFSAEFPKEGPSILRIQQVVRGDSAAYFCASSPYPGGQPQHFGDGTRLSIL.

This clonotype is deemed medium-sized (0.01 to 0.1%). The rearrangement links TRBV9 to TRBJ2-1, with 10 nucleotides matching TRBD2. Trimming at V came to 7 bases and at J to 6 bases, leaving 7 bases not matched to a gene. The CDR3 runs to 14 residues. Germline lookup yields CDR1 SGDLS and CDR2 YYNGEE. The CDR3 region is CASSRTSGFNEQFF. The CDR3 region has the DNA TGTGCCAGCTCGAGGACTAGCGGCTTCAATGAGCAGTTCTTC.

This clonotype is large within its sample. CDR3 sequence (DNA): TGTGCCAGTAGCGGGTCGGGGGCCAATGAGCAGTTCTTC. Translation gives CASSGSGANEQFF. The gene calls are TRBV19 and TRBJ2-1, with D perhaps TRBD1 or TRBD2 (6 bases each). The germline V gene has CDR1 LNHDA and CDR2 SQIVND (reference sequence). V was shortened by 6 bases and J by 6 bases, with 12 bases between the two germline ends. The CDR3 runs to 13 residues. The full variable domain, its missing parts supplied by reference TRBV19 and TRBJ2-1, is DGGITQSPKYLFRKEGQNVTLSCEQNLNHDAMYWYRQDPGQGLRLIYYSQIVNDFQKGDIAEGYSVSREKKESFPLTVTSAQKNPTAFYLCASSGSGANEQFFGPGTRLTVL.

The chain recombines TRBV6-5 with TRBJ1-5, with D possibly being TRBD1 (6 bases). The germline CDR1 and CDR2 sequences are MNHEY and SVGAGI. The CDR3 length is 13 residues. The V and J ends lost 4 bases and 6 bases respectively, with 10 bases between them. CDR3 residues: CASSSTGLQPQHF. The CDR3 coding sequence is TGTGCCAGCAGTTCTACAGGGCTTCAGCCCCAGCATTTT.

This clonotype ranks as large (0.1 to 1%). CDR3 DNA sequence: TGTGCCAGTAGTACGGCAAGGTACAATGAGCAGTTCTTC. Its protein product is CASSTARYNEQFF. This chain joins TRBV19 and TRBJ2-1, with no clear D. The CDR3 contains 13 residues. The V and J ends lost 4 bases and 4 bases respectively, with 8 bases between them. Germline V lookup: CDR1 LNHDA, CDR2 SQIVND (reference sequence).

The chain joins TRBV27 to TRBJ1-4, with a weak D call TRBD1 (6 bases). The V gene's germline CDR1 is MNHEY and CDR2 SMNVEV (reference sequence). With 4 bases removed from V and 13 bases from J, the gap between germline ends came to 13 bases. The CDR3 runs 12 residues. The CDR3 DNA sequence: TGTGCCAGCAGTTCGCTTCAGGGGCGACTGTTTTTT. Amino acid sequence: CASSSLQGRLFF.

This clonotype is large within its sample. The rearrangement links TRBV28 to TRBJ1-5; 7 nucleotides align to TRBD1. Germline CDR1 MDHEN, CDR2 SYDVKM. The CDR3 covers 17 residues. V lost 6 bases to trimming and J lost 0 bases; unmatched junction nucleotides: 11. Here the CDR3 reads CASSTYRGLYSNQPQHF. The CDR3, as DNA: TGTGCCAGCAGCACCTACAGGGGCCTCTATAGCAATCAGCCCCAGCATTTT.

This clonotype is labeled as large (0.1 to 1%). The chain's CDR3 is CASSSFGTGGYEQYF. The CDR3 DNA is TGTGCCAGCAGTTCGTTTGGGACAGGGGGCTACGAGCAGTACTTC. This chain uses TRBV27 with TRBJ2-7, with 11 bases identical to TRBD1. The CDR3 covers 15 residues. Germline lookup yields CDR1 MNHEY and CDR2 SMNVEV (reference sequence). The V and J ends lost 4 bases and 3 bases, in that order; junction bases with no gene match: 5.

This clonotype is termed medium-sized. The CDR3 reads CAWTGGYGYTF. The CDR3, as DNA: TGTGCCTGGACAGGGGGCTATGGCTACACCTTC. The chain combines TRBV30 with TRBJ1-2; TRBD1 matches at 7 bases. CDR1 is GTSNPN, CDR2 SVGIG, per germline (reference sequence). CDR3 size: 11 residues. J gave up 4 bases and V 4 bases, and 0 bases lay outside the gene matches.

By its share, this clonotype is large (0.1 to 1%). The chain recombines TRBV9 with TRBJ2-1; D is unresolved. The CDR3 runs 14 residues. Trimming took off 0 bases at V and 7 bases at J, with 11 bases between the two ends. Germline lookup yields CDR1 SGDLS and CDR2 YYNGEE. CDR3 coding DNA: TGTGCCAGCAGCGTAGACCAAATAAGGAATGAGCAGTTCTTC. It encodes CASSVDQIRNEQFF.

By sample fraction, this clonotype is large. The chain combines TRBV4-2 with TRBJ2-7; D possibly uses TRBD1 or TRBD2 (5 bases each). The CDR3 spans 12 residues. Between the trimmed V and J ends, which lost 5 bases and 1 base, there was a span of 6 bases. Germline V lookup: CDR1 LGHNA, CDR2 YNFKEQ. The CDR3 here is CASSGGSYEQYF. The DNA of the CDR3 is TGTGCCAGCAGCGGGGGATCCTACGAGCAGTACTTC.

By proportion, this clonotype is large. The chain joins TRBV2 to TRBJ1-2; tentatively, D is TRBD1 (6 bases). Trimming removed 8 bases from V and 2 bases from J, with 9 bases in between. Per germline, CDR1 SNHLY and CDR2 FYNNEI. The CDR3 covers 12 residues. The CDR3 protein is CASLGQNYGYTF. CDR3 bases: TGTGCCAGCTTAGGACAGAACTATGGCTACACCTTC. Supplemented by reference TRBV2 and TRBJ1-2, the full variable domain reads EPEVTQTPSHQVTQMGQEVILRCVPISNHLYFYWYRQILGQKVEFLVSFYNNEISEKSEIFDDQFSVERPDGSNFTLKIRSTKLEDSAMYFCASLGQNYGYTFGSGTRLTVV.

This chain connects TRBV13 to TRBJ1-1, with unresolved D. Trimming stripped 5 bases from V and 5 bases from J, with 12 bases between. Germline values: CDR1 PRHDT, CDR2 FYEKMQ (reference sequence). The CDR3 contains 13 residues. The CDR3: CASSTLRETEAFF. The CDR3 DNA reads TGTGCCAGCAGCACTCTTCGGGAAACTGAAGCTTTCTTT.

This clonotype is deemed large. The junction departs from the called germline gene at one end, perhaps through a read error. The rearrangement joins TRBV7-8 to TRBJ2-7; 11 bases line up with TRBD1. The CDR3 is 13 residues long. CDR1 and CDR2 (germline): SGHVS, FQNEAQ. The CDR3 protein is CASSLEWDRGENF. The CDR3 region has the DNA TGTGCCAGCAGCTTAGAGTGGGACAGGGGGGAGAACTTC.

Sample share makes this clonotype medium-sized (0.01 to 0.1%). J is TRBJ2-3 and V is TRBV20-1; D gene uncertain. CDR3 length: 12 amino acids. The germline V and J ends were trimmed by 3 bases and 2 bases, with 6 bases remaining between them. From germline, CDR1 is DFQATT and CDR2 SNEGSKA (reference sequence). The CDR3 nucleotides are TGCAGTGCTAGGTCCTTCACAGATACGCAGTATTTT. Translated: CSARSFTDTQYF.

Sample share makes this clonotype large (0.1 to 1%). The chain is built from TRBV11-2 and TRBJ2-5, with 7 bases that match TRBD1. Germline-derived CDR1 and CDR2 are SGHAT and FQNNGV. The junction had 5 bases not matched to a gene; V was cut back by 4 bases and J by 3 bases. This CDR3 has 14 residues. The CDR3 reads CASSSPGTEETQYF. CDR3 sequence (DNA): TGTGCCAGCAGCTCCCCCGGGACAGAAGAGACCCAGTACTTC.

DNA of the CDR3: TGTGCCAGCAGTGTCATCCTAGCGGGGGAGGTGTATACGCAGTATTTT. As protein: CASSVILAGEVYTQYF. The genes are TRBV2 and TRBJ2-3; 10 bases align to TRBD2. The germline CDR1 and CDR2 sequences are SNHLY and FYNNEI. There are 16 residues in the CDR3. V dropped 4 bases and J dropped 7; count of bases not matched to a gene: 11.

This clonotype is deemed large. V is TRBV29-1 and J is TRBJ2-6, with D unclear. Germline V lookup: CDR1 SQVTM, CDR2 ANQGSEA. There are 16 residues in the CDR3. The germline V and J ends were trimmed by 0 bases and 0 bases, with 9 bases remaining between them. The CDR3 here is CSVEETETSGANVLTF. As DNA, the CDR3 is TGCAGCGTTGAAGAAACGGAAACCTCTGGGGCCAACGTCCTGACTTTC.

Relative to its sample, this clonotype is large. The chain links TRBV24-1 to TRBJ2-5, with 7 bases identical to TRBD2. The junction had 7 bases not matched to a gene; V was cut back by 0 bases and J by 1 base. This CDR3 comprises 17 residues. Germline CDR1 is KGHDR and CDR2 is SFDVKD. CDR3: CATSDLSLAALQETQYF. Written as DNA, the CDR3 is TGTGCCACCAGTGATTTGTCTCTAGCGGCACTCCAAGAGACCCAGTACTTC.

This clonotype ranks as large. The chain uses TRBV19 and TRBJ1-1; a weak D match, TRBD1 (6 bases). Germline assignment: CDR1 LNHDA and CDR2 SQIVND (reference sequence). The V gene lost 6 bases and the J gene lost 6 bases, with 20 bases spanning the gap. The CDR3 length is 15 residues. CDR3 DNA: TGTGCCAGTAGCGCGGTTGGGGGCATATTATCTGAAGCTTTCTTT. Translated, it gives CASSAVGGILSEAFF.

In the case of this clonotype: One junction end does not reproduce the germline sequence, and a read error may be involved. This chain uses TRBV19 with TRBJ2-7; the D is unclear. The length of the CDR3 is 13 residues. Per germline, CDR1 LNHDA and CDR2 SQIVND (reference sequence). Written as DNA, the CDR3 is TGTGCCAGTGGTATACGTCCGGCCTACGAGCAGTACTTC. As protein: CASGIRPAYEQYF.